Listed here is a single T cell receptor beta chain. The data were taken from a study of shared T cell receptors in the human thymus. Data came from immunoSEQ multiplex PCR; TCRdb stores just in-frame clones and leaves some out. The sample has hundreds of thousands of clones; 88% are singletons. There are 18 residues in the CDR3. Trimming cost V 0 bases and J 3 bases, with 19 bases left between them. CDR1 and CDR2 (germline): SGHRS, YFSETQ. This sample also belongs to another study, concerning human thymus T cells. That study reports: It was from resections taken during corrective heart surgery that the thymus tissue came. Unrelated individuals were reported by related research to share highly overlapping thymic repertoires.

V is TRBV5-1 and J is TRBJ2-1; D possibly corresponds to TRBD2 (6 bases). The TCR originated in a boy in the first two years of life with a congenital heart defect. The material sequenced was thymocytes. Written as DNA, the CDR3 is TGCGCCAGCAGCTTGGGGGGTGCCCGGGAGAAGGTCTACAATGAGCAGTTCTTC. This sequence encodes CASSLGGAREKVYNEQFF. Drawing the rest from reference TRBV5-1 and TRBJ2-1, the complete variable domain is KAGVTQTPRYLIKTRGQQVTLSCSPISGHRSVSWYQQTPGQGLQFLFEYFSETQRNKGNFPGRFSGRQFSNSRSEMNVSTLELGDSALYLCASSLGGAREKVYNEQFFGPGTRLTVL.